This T cell receptor (beta chain) stems from a study of Graves' ophthalmopathy and Graves' hyperthyroidism. Trimming left V 7 bases short and J 5 bases short, with 15 bases between. This CDR3 comprises 13 residues. The germline V gene encodes CDR1 MGHDK and CDR2 SYGVNS. This clonotype was counted many times. Beta-chain TCR CDR3 regions were amplified from RNA transcripts. The first round was an RT-PCR with HTBI primers, and the second round was a multiplex PCR. TCRdb analysed the multiplex PCR reads with MiXCR anew, one entry per CDR3 protein. The sample shows 650,000 to 800,000 distinct CDR3 sequences, 35% to 50% of them seen only once. With a duration under 3 months, ophthalmopathy in the donors showed moderate-to-severe activity, CAS ≥3 and NOSPECS ≥4. Diagnosis used clinical symptoms, serum thyroxine, TRAb, thyroid ultrasound and orbital computed tomography. PBMCs were obtained from roughly 9.5 ml of fresh peripheral blood.

Source material: peripheral blood. V and J are TRBV25-1 and TRBJ2-7; weak D call: TRBD1 (6 bases). The sequence was obtained from an adult man with Graves' ophthalmopathy. DNA for the CDR3: TGTGCCAGCACAAGGGCAGGGGAACACGAGCAGTACTTC. Translated: CASTRAGEHEQYF.